This TCR beta chain was sequenced in a study of post-analysis software for immune sequencing data (dated by TCRdb to the mid-2010s). Regarding the study in general: Recorded disease courses included relapsing-remitting, secondary progressive and progressive-relapsing multiple sclerosis, with some patients lacking subtype annotation. The patient repertoires were compared against approximately ten previously published healthy control repertoires obtained from donors aged 6 to 25 years. A subset of samples was prepared in parallel using single-end sample barcoding, then pooled and co-amplified after Illumina adapter ligation. What the research found in general, with its limitations: Four to six TRBV segments, including TRBV5-6, TRBV5-1 and TRBV20-1, were significantly more frequent in patients than controls. Multiple sclerosis patients had significantly lower normalized Chao1 diversity than controls, a result that suggests substantial peripheral T-cell clonal expansion. The control group was slightly older than the multiple sclerosis patient group. When samples were clustered directly using the F measure, samples prepared in the same batch co-clustered strongly, which prompted a batch-effect correction.

There are a few counts of this clonotype. The antigen it recognizes is unknown. Base qualities were left out, and no much larger clone turns up one base away. The library was made by PCR. The sequencing machine was an Illumina HiSeq 2500. Unique molecular identifiers were incorporated into TCR beta cDNA libraries to reduce PCR and sequencing biases. Every 1 to 10 million input T cells yielded approximately 500,000 cDNA molecules, meaning each molecule approximated one T cell. The patient libraries were prepared and sequenced with the same protocol used for the earlier healthy control dataset. Within a given batch, samples were prepared together, multiplexed and sequenced on the same HiSeq lane. From the authors' description of their analysis: MIGEC was used to process the raw barcoded reads, and molecular identifier groups with only a single read were discarded before consensus assembly and CDR3 extraction. VDJtools was used for post-analysis of the clonotype tables, and diversity was normalized by down-sampling every dataset to the size of the smallest sample. To correct batch-related cross-sample contamination, repertoire overlap clustering matched CDR3 amino acid sequences but not nucleotide sequences. TCRdb took the public reads, trimmed them with fastp at Q25, ran MiXCR for clone calling and kept in-frame beta chains. Entries are consolidated by CDR3 protein sequence, retaining the most common genes and DNA. The V and J calls and clone size are TCRdb's, not the authors'. The sample data list 650,000 to 850,000 distinct CDR3 sequences, and around 42% of these were observed just once. The top ten constitute 4.9% of the sample.

The CDR3 spans 12 residues, from the cysteine through the phenylalanine. Just CDR3 DNA is preserved here, 36 bases in frame from base 1. Clipping removes 7 bases from V and 5 bases from J, with 7 as the unmatched junction base count. For CDR1 and CDR2, the germline V gene lists SQVTM and ANQGSEA. To demonstrate the VDJtools post-analysis software, the study profiled TCR beta repertoires from the peripheral blood of 10 to 15 young patients with multiple sclerosis. Multiple sclerosis patients were children and adolescents aged 6 to 15 years. Here the chain combines TRBV29-1 and TRBJ1-2, and TRBD1 matches 7 of the central bases. The TCR was taken from a girl aged 5-17 years with multiple sclerosis. The material sequenced was blood. The bases are TGCAGCGCCCCAACAGGGGAGTATGGCTACACCTTC. Its protein product is CSAPTGEYGYTF.